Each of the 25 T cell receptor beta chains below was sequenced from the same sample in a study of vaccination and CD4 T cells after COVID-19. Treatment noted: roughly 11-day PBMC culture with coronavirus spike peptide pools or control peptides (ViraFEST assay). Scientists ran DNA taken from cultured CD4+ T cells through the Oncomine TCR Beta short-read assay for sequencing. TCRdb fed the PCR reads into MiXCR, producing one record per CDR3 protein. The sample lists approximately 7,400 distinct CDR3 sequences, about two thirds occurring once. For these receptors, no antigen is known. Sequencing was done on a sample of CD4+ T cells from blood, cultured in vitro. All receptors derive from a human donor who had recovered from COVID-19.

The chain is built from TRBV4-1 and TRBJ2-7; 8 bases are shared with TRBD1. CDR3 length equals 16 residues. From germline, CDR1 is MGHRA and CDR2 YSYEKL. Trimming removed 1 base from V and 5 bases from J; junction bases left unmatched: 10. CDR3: CASSQGLGTGHNEQYF. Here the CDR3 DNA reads TGCGCCAGCAGCCAAGGTTTGGGGACAGGTCATAACGAGCAGTACTTC.

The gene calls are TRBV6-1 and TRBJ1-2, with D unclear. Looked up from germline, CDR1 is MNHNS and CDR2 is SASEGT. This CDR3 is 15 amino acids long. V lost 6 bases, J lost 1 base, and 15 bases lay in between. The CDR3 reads CASRRAPGFNYGYTF. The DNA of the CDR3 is TGTGCCAGCAGACGTGCCCCGGGCTTTAACTATGGCTACACCTTC.

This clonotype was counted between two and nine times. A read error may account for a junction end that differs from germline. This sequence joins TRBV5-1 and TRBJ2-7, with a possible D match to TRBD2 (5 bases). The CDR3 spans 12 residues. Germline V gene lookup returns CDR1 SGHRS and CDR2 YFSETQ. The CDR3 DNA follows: TGCGCCAGCAGCTTGTTCTTTGAGGGCTGGAACTTC. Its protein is CASSLFFEGWNF.

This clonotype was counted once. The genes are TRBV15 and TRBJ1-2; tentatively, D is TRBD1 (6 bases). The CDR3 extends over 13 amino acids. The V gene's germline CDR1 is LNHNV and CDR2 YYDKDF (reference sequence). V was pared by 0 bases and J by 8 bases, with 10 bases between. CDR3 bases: TGTGCCACCAGCAGAGATAGGGGGGAGGGCTACACCTTC. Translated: CATSRDRGEGYTF.

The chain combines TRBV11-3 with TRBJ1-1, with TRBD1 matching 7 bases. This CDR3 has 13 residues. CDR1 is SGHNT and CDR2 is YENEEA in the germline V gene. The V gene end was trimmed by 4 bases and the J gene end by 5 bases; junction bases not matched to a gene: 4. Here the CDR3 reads CASSSYRGTEAFF. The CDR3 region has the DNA TGTGCCAGCAGCTCGTACAGGGGAACTGAAGCTTTCTTT.

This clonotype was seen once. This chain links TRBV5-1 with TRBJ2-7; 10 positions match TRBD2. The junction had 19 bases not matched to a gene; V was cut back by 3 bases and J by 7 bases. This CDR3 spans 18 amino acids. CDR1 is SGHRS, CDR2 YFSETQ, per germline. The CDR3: CASSYDRVAAGGPKEQYF. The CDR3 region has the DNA TGCGCCAGCAGCTACGACAGGGTAGCAGCGGGAGGGCCCAAAGAGCAGTACTTC.

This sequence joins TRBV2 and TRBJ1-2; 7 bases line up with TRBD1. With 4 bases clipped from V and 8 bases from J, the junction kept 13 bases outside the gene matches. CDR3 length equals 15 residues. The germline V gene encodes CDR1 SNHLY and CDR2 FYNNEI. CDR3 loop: CASSGKTGHEGGYTF. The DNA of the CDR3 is TGTGCCAGCAGTGGGAAGACAGGGCATGAGGGAGGCTACACCTTC.

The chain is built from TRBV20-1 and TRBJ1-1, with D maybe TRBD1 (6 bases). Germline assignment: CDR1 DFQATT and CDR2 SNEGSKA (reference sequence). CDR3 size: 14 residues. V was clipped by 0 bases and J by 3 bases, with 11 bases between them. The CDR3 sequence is CSARERGWDTEAFF. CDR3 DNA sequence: TGCAGTGCTAGAGAGAGGGGGTGGGACACTGAAGCTTTCTTT.

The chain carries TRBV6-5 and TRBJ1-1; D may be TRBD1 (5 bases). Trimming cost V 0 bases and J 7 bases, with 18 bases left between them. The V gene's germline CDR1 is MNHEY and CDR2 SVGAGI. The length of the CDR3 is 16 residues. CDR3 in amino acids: CASSYSLAGSPHEAFF. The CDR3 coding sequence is TGTGCCAGCAGTTACTCGCTCGCAGGGTCTCCTCATGAAGCTTTCTTT.

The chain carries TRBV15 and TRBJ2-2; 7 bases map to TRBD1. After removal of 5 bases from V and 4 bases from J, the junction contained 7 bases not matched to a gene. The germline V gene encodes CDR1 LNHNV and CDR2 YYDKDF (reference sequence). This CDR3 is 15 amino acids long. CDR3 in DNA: TGTGCCACCAGCGACAGGGCCGTGAGCACCGGGGAGCTGTTTTTT. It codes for CATSDRAVSTGELFF.

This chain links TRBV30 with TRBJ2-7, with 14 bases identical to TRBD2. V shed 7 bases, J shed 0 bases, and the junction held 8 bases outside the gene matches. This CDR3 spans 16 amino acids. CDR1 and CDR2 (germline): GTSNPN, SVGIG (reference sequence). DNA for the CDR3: TGTGCCTCCCGTGGGACTAGCGGGGGAGCCTCCTACGAGCAGTACTTC. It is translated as CASRGTSGGASYEQYF.

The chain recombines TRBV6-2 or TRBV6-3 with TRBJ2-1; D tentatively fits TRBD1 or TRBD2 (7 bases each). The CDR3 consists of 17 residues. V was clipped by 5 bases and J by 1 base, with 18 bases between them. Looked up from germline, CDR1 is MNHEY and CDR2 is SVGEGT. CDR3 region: CASSGTYRGGSYNEQFF. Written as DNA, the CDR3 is TGTGCCAGCAGTGGGACCTACAGGGGAGGGTCCTACAATGAGCAGTTCTTC.

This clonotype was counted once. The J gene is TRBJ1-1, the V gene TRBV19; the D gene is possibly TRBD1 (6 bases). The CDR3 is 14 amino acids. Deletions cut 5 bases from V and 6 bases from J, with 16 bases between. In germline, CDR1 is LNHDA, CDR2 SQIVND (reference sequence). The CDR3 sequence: CASSVRQASAEAFF. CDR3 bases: TGTGCCAGTAGTGTTCGACAGGCATCGGCTGAAGCTTTCTTT.

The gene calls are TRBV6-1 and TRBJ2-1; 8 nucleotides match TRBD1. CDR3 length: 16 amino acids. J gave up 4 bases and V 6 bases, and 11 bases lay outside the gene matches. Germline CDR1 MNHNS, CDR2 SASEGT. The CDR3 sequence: CASRSGRQGKYNEQFF. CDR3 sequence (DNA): TGTGCCAGCAGAAGTGGGAGACAGGGGAAATACAATGAGCAGTTCTTC.

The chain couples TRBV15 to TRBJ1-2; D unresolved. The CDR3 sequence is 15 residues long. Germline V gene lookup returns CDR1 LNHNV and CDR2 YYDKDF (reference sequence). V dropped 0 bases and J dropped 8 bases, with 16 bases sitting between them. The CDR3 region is CATSRDREGDRGYTF. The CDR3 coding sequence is TGTGCCACCAGCAGAGATAGGGAAGGAGATCGCGGCTACACCTTC.

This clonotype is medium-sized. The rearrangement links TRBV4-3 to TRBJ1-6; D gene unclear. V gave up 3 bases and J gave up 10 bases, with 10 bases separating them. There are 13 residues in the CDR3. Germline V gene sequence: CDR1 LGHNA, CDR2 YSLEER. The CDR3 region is CASSQGSRSPLHF. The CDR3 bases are TGCGCCAGCAGCCAGGGGTCTCGGTCACCCCTCCACTTT.

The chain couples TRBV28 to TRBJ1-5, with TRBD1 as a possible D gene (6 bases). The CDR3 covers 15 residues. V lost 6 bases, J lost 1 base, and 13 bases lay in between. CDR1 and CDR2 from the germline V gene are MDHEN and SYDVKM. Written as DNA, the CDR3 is TGTGCCAGCAGGGGTCGCAGGGGAAGCAATCAGCCCCAGCATTTT. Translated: CASRGRRGSNQPQHF.

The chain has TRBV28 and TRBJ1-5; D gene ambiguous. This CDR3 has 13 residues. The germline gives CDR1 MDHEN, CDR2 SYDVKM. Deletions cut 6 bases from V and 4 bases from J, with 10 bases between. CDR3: CASRGQENQPQHF. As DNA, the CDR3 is TGTGCCAGCAGGGGCCAGGAGAATCAGCCCCAGCATTTT.

CDR3 region: CASSLGGSTDTQYF. As DNA, the CDR3 is TGTGCCAGCAGCTTGGGCGGGAGCACAGATACGCAGTATTTT. V gene TRBV11-3 combines with J gene TRBJ2-3; a weak D match, TRBD2 (5 bases). Per the germline V gene, CDR1 is SGHNT and CDR2 is YENEEA. Trimming took 3 bases from V and 0 from J, leaving 7 bases between them. There are 14 residues in the CDR3.

CDR3 sequence reads: CASSAYLGVGTFF. Here the CDR3 DNA reads TGTGCCAGCAGCGCATACCTGGGAGTCGGAACTTTCTTT. The genes are TRBV7-2 and TRBJ1-1; D is undetermined. The length of the CDR3 is 13 residues. Trimming removed 5 bases at V and 12 bases at J, with 19 bases between. Germline V CDR1 and CDR2: SGHTA, FQGNSA.

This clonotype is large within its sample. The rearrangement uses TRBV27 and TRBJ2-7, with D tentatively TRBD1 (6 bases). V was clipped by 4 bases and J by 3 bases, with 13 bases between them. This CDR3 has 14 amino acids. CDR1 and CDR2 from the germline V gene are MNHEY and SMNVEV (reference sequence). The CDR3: CASSSGTLLYEQYF. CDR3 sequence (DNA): TGTGCCAGCAGTTCCGGGACACTACTCTACGAGCAGTACTTC.

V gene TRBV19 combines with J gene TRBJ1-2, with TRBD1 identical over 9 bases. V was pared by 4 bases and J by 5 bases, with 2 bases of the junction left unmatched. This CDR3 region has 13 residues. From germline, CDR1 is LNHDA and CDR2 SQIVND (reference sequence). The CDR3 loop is CASSTGQGYGYTF. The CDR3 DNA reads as TGTGCCAGTAGTACGGGACAGGGATATGGCTACACCTTC.

In DNA, the CDR3 is TGTGCCAGCGGGGAGCTCCAAGAGACCCAGTACTTC. It codes for CASGELQETQYF. The V and J genes are TRBV6-2 or TRBV6-3 and TRBJ2-5; TRBD2 might be the D (5 bases). Germline loops: CDR1 MNHEY, CDR2 SVGEGT. CDR3 length equals 12 residues. V shed 8 bases and J shed 1 base, with 8 bases lying between them.

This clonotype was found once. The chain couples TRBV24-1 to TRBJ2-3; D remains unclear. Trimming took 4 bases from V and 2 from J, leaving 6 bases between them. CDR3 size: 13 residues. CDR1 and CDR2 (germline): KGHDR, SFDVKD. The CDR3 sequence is CATSDHYTDTQYF. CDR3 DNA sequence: TGTGCCACCAGTGACCATTACACAGATACGCAGTATTTT.

CDR3 DNA: TGTGCCAGCAGCCGCAACATGAACACTGAAGCTTTCTTT. It codes for CASSRNMNTEAFF. This chain links TRBV7-9 with TRBJ1-1; D gene uncertain. Germline CDR1 and CDR2: SEHNR and FQNEAQ (reference sequence). Trimming shortened V by 5 bases and J by 0 bases, and 7 bases separated the two germline ends. The CDR3 extends over 13 amino acids.